The clone carrying this TCR beta chain was seen many times. Its antigen is as yet unknown. This record belongs to a study of beta chain features in type 1 diabetes. Findings and caveats of the study: Patients with Type 1 diabetes showed moderately but significantly shorter TCRB CDR3s in all four CD4+ subsets. Insertions were fewer and deletions more numerous at VDJ junctions in type 1 diabetes patients.

Germline V gene lookup returns CDR1 SGHDN and CDR2 FVKESK. This CDR3 is 17 amino acids long. Trimming removed 3 bases at V and 2 bases at J, with 14 bases between. Since all of the isolated RNA was reverse transcribed, expressed TCRB transcripts were what got sequenced. Libraries were prepared by immunoSEQ multiplex PCR; TCRdb keeps only in-frame clonotypes and omits some of them. The table includes about 340,000 clones, about a tenth detected once. The sample consisted of central memory CD4+ T cells from blood. The chain couples TRBV14 to TRBJ2-6, with a possible D match to TRBD1 (6 bases). The receptor's source is a man aged 25 to 45 with type 1 diabetes. CDR3 bases: TGTGCCAGCAGCCAGGTCCGTCCAGGGGCTGGGGCCAACGTCCTGACTTTC. Protein sequence: CASSQVRPGAGANVLTF.